The rows below give T cell receptor beta chains drawn from one sample of a study of T cells expressing NK-cell markers. For each CDR3 protein, TCRdb gives one entry from its re-call of the 5' RACE reads, without DNA. In total, the table holds 120,000 to 150,000 distinct CDR3 sequences. Sequencing was done on a sample of blood T cells: a sorted CD56 or NKG2C T cell subset, CD4+ or CD8+ T cells, or bulk PBMC T cells (not recorded which). The receptors were sampled from a man younger than 35 in good health. Each CDR3 is given with its conserved first and last residue. Not all rows give a size; the values are once, few, many and, for expanded clones, a class.

>TRBV19|TRBJ2-2|NA
CAVRITNTGELFF
>TRBV7-9|TRBJ1-1|NA
CASSLVSDTEAFF
>TRBV20-1|TRBJ2-6|NA
CSAREGASSSGANVLTF
>TRBV30|TRBJ2-7|NA
CAWSVGPIKEQYF
>TRBV9|TRBJ2-3|NA
CASSVGQGTSTDTQYF
>TRBV3-1|TRBJ2-3|NA
CASSKRLAGSTDTQYF
>TRBV9|TRBJ2-1|NA
CASSVGGTSGHNEQFF
>TRBV28|TRBJ2-7|NA
CASRGAGDSYEQYF
>TRBV11-2|TRBJ2-2|NA
CASKTGAGELFF
>TRBV24-1|TRBJ2-2|NA
CATSDYEYGITGELFF
>TRBV6-1|TRBJ1-1|NA
CASSDSIEAFF
>TRBV4-1|TRBJ2-5|NA
CASSQIDGAGTQYF
>TRBV30|TRBJ2-1|NA
CAWNRAAGVGDEQFF
>TRBV19|TRBJ2-1|NA
CASSIRHALDNEQFF
>TRBV20-1|TRBJ2-7|NA
CSARPLAVPYEQYF
>TRBV6-5|TRBJ2-4|NA
CASSYLDREGVRAKNIQYF
>TRBV12-3/TRBV12-4|TRBJ1-4|NA
CASSLDIEKLFF
>TRBV6-5|TRBJ1-1|NA
CASSGGNTEAFF
>TRBV6-6|TRBJ2-1|NA
CATAGESYNEQFF
>TRBV10-2|TRBJ2-1|NA
CARGTGSGSQDEQFF
>TRBV9|TRBJ2-7|NA
CASSKSGNTIYEQYF
>TRBV14|TRBJ2-1|NA
CASSELTGVNEQFF
>TRBV2|TRBJ2-3|NA
CASITSSSSTDTQYF
>TRBV27|TRBJ2-2|NA
CASSTLVASGINTGELFF
>TRBV3-1|TRBJ1-2|NA
CASSHYAGYTF
>TRBV20-1|TRBJ2-2|NA
CSALGPGGGELFF
>TRBV7-8|TRBJ2-3|NA
CASSLGTTGDTQYF
>TRBV19|TRBJ2-1|NA
CASSIGALAGVYNEQFF
>TRBV20-1|TRBJ2-2|NA
CSVLVSGRANTGELFF
>TRBV12-3/TRBV12-4|TRBJ1-6|NA
CASGLQGMVSSPLHF
>TRBV28|TRBJ2-3|NA
CASSPRTGPFTDTQYF
>TRBV2|TRBJ2-1|NA
CASSDWNELASYNEQFF
>TRBV6-5|TRBJ2-1|NA
CASSSRLAGGPGEQFF
>TRBV19|TRBJ2-3|NA
CASRNREGTDTQYF
>TRBV27|TRBJ2-1|medium-sized
CASSTPGPLYNEQFF
>TRBV7-2|TRBJ2-5|NA
CASSLKLAGAPETQYF
>TRBV29-1|TRBJ2-7|NA
CSVTPHPLVAREQYF
>TRBV7-9|TRBJ1-4|NA
CASSDHRDSNEKLFF
>TRBV14|TRBJ2-1|NA
CASSLTYYNEQFF
>TRBV12-3/TRBV12-4|TRBJ2-3|NA
CASSLRDFRDTQYF
>TRBV7-8|TRBJ2-2|NA
CASKLSNTGELFF
>TRBV14|TRBJ2-7|NA
CASSQRDNWEQYF
>TRBV29-1|TRBJ1-2|NA
CSVVKNSNYGYTF
>TRBV7-3|TRBJ2-1|NA
CASSPGTLQYNEQFF
>TRBV7-9|TRBJ2-5|NA
CASSLSDWGGRETQYF
>TRBV7-2|TRBJ2-6|NA
CASSAGTAVSGANVLTF
>TRBV2|TRBJ2-7|NA
CASSVWQGDDEQYF
>TRBV6-5|TRBJ2-1|NA
CASSRPGTGDYNEQFF